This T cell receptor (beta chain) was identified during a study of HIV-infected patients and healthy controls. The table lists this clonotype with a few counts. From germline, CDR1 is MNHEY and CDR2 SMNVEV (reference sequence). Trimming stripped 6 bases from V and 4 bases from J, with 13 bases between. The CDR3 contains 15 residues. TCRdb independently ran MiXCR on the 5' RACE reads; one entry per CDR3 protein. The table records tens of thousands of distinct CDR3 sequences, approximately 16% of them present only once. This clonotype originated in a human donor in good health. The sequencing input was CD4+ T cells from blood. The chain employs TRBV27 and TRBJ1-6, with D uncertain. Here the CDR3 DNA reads TGTGCCAGCAGAACCTTGACATCTTATAATTCACCCCTCCACTTT. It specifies CASRTLTSYNSPLHF.